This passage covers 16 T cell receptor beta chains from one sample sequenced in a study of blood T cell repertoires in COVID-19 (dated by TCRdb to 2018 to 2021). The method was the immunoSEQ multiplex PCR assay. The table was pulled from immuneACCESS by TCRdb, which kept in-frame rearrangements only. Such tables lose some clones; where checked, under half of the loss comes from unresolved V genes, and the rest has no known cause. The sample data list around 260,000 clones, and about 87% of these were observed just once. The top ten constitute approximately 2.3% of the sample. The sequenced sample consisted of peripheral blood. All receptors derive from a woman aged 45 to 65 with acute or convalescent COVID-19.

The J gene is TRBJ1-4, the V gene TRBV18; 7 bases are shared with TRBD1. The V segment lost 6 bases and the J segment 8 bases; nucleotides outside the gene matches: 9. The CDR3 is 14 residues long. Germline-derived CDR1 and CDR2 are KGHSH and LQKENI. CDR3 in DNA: TGTGCCAGCTCTCGCAGGGGGAACGACGAAAAACTGTTTTTT. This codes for CASSRRGNDEKLFF.

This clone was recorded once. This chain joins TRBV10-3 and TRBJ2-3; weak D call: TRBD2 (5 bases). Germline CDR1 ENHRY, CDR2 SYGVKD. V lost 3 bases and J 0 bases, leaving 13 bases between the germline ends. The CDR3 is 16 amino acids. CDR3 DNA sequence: TGTGCCATCAGTGACTCCCTAGCAGCTAGCACAGATACGCAGTATTTT. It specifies CAISDSLAASTDTQYF.

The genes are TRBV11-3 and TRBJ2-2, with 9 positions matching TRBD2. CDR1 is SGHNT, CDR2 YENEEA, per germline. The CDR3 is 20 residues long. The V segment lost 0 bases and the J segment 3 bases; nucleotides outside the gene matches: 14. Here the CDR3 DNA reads TGTGCCAGCAGCTTAGATCCCCCCGGTGCGGGAGGGCTGCACACCGGGGAGCTGTTTTTT. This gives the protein CASSLDPPGAGGLHTGELFF.

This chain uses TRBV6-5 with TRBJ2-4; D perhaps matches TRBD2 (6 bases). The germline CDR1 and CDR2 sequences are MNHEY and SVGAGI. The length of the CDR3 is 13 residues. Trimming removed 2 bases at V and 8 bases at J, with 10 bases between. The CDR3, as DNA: TGTGCCAGCAGTTACACGACTAGGGACATTCAGTACTTC. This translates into CASSYTTRDIQYF.

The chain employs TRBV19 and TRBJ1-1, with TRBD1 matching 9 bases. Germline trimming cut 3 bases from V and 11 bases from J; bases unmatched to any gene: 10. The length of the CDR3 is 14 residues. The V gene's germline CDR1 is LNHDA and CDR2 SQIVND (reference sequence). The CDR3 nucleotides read TGTGCCAGTAGTATTGTCGGGACAGGGCGCGATGCTTTCTTT. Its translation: CASSIVGTGRDAFF.

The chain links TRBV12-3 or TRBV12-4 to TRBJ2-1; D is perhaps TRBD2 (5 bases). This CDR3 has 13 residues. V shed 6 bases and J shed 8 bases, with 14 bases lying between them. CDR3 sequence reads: CASRQLVRHEQFF. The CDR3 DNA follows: TGTGCCAGCAGGCAACTAGTTAGGCATGAGCAGTTCTTC.

The CDR3 DNA is TGTGCCAGCAGCTTAAAAACAGGGGCCACAGCGTACGAGCAGTACTTC. This encodes CASSLKTGATAYEQYF. The gene calls are TRBV7-6 and TRBJ2-7; TRBD1 matches 7 bases. This CDR3 contains 16 residues. Germline assignment: CDR1 SGHVS and CDR2 FNYEAQ. With V trimmed by 2 bases and J by 4 bases, 11 bases remained unmatched.

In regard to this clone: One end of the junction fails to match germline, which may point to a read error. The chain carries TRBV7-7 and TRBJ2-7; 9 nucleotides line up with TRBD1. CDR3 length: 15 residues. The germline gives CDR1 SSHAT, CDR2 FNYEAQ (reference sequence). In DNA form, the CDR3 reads TGTGCTAGCAGCTTCTCGGGGACAGGGAATTACGAGCAGTACTTC. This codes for CASSFSGTGNYEQYF.

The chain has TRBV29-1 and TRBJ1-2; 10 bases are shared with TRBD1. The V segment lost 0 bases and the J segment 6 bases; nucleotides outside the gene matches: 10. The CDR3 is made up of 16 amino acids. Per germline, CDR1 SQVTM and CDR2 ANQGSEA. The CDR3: CSVEEIGTGVPDGYTF. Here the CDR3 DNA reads TGCAGCGTTGAAGAGATCGGGACAGGGGTGCCGGATGGCTACACCTTC.

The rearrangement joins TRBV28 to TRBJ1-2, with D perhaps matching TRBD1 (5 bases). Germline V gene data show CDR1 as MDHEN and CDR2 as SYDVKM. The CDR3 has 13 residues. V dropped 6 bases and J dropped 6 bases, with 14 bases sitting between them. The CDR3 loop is CASSLGTGDGYTF. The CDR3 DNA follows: TGTGCCAGCAGCTTAGGGACTGGGGATGGCTACACCTTC.

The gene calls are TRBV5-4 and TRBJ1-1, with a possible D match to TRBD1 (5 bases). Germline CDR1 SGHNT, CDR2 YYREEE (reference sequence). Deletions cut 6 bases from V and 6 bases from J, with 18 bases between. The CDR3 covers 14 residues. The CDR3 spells CASTLVGERAEAFF. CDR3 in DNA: TGTGCCAGCACACTCGTAGGGGAACGTGCTGAAGCTTTCTTT.

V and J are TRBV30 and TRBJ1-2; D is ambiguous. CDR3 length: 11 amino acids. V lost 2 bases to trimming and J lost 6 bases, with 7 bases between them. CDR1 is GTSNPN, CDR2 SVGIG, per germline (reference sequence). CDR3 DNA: TGTGCCTGGAGTCGAGGCGATGGCTACACCTTC. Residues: CAWSRGDGYTF.

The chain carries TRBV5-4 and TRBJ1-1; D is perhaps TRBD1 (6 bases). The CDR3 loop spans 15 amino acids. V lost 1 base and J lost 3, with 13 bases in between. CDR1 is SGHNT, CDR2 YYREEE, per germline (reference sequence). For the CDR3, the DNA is TGTGCCAGCAGCTTGCAGGGGTATAAGGACACTGAAGCTTTCTTT. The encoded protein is CASSLQGYKDTEAFF.

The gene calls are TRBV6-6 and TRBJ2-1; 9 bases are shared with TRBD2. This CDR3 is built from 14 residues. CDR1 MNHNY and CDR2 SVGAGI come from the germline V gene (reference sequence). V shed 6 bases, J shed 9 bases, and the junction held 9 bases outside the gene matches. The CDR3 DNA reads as TGTGCCAGCAGCCCCGGGACTAGCTCGGCTGAGCAGTTCTTC. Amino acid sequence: CASSPGTSSAEQFF.

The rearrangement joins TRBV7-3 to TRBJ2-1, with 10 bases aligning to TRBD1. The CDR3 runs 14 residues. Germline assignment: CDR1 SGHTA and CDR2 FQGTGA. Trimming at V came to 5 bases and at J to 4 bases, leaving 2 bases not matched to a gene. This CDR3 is CASSPGQGYNEQFF. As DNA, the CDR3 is TGTGCCAGCAGCCCGGGACAGGGGTACAATGAGCAGTTCTTC.

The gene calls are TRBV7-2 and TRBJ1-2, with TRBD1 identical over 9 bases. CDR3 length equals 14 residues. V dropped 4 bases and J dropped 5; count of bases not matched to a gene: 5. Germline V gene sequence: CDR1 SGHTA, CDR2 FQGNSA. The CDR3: CASSSGTGRYGYTF. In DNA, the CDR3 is TGTGCCAGCAGCTCCGGGACAGGGCGTTATGGCTACACCTTC.